This T cell receptor beta chain was captured in a study of T cells in localized non-small cell lung cancer. With regard to this clone: Its antigen is currently unknown.

Overall study findings and caveats: Turning up in adjacent lung were a median approximately 60 of the top 100 tumor clones. Of the tissues analyzed, uninvolved adjacent lung showed maximal T cell clonality, greater than tumor.

The repertoire was sequenced with immunoSEQ multiplex PCR; TCRdb's copy has only in-frame clones and lacks some. The table records approximately 43,000 clones, approximately 90% of them present only once. The CDR3 consists of 12 residues. Per germline, CDR1 GTSNPN and CDR2 SVGIG (reference sequence). V lost 0 bases to trimming and J lost 6 bases, with 8 bases between them. The sample was peripheral blood, taken before any cancer treatment. This TCR came from a woman aged 18-55 years with stage III lung adenocarcinoma. V is TRBV30 and J is TRBJ1-1; unclear D gene. The CDR3, as DNA: TGTGCCTGGAGTGTTCTGCCTCCTGAAGCTTTCTTT. Its protein product is CAWSVLPPEAFF.